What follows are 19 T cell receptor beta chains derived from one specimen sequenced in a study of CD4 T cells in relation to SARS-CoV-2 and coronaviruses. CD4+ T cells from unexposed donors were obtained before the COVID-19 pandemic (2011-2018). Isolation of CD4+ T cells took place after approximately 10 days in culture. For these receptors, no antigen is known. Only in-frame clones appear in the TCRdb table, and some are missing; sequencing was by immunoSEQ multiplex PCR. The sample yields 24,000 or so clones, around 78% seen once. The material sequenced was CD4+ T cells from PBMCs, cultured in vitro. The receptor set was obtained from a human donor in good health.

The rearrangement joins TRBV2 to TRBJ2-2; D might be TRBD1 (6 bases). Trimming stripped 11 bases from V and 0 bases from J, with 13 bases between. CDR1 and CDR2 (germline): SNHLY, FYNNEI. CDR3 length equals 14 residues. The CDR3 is CAGTDRPNTGELFF. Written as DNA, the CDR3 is TGTGCCGGTACCGACAGGCCGAACACCGGGGAGCTGTTTTTT.

The CDR3 loop is CASSFTDRPRVPPYEQYF. CDR3 DNA: TGTGCCAGCAGTTTTACGGATCGGCCCCGGGTCCCACCTTACGAGCAGTACTTC. The chain combines TRBV27 with TRBJ2-7; D gene unclear. Trimming took off 3 bases at V and 4 bases at J, with 25 bases between the two ends. Germline CDR1 reads MNHEY; CDR2 reads SMNVEV (reference sequence). CDR3 size: 18 residues.

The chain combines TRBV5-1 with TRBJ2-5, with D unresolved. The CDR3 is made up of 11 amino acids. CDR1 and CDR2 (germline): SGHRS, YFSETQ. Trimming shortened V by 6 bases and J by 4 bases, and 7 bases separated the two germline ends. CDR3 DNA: TGCGCCAGCATGATCGGAGAGACCCAGTACTTC. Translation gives CASMIGETQYF.

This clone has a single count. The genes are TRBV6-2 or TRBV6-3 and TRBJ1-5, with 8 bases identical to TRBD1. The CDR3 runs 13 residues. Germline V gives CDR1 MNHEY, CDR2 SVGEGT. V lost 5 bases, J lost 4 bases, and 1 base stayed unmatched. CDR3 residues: CASSRTGNQPQHF. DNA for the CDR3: TGTGCCAGCAGTCGGACAGGGAATCAGCCCCAGCATTTT.

CDR3 sequence: CASSGDTYNSPLHF. The CDR3 DNA sequence: TGTGCCAGCAGCGGAGACACTTATAATTCACCCCTCCACTTT. This sequence joins TRBV7-2 and TRBJ1-6, with no clear D. The CDR3 is 14 amino acids. The V gene lost 5 bases and the J gene lost 4 bases, with 9 bases spanning the gap. Germline loops: CDR1 SGHTA, CDR2 FQGNSA.

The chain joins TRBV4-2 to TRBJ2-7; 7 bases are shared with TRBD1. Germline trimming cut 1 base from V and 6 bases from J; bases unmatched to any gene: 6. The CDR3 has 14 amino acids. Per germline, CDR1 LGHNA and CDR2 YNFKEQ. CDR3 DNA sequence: TGTGCCAGCAGCCAAGGAGGGGGCGAGGCCGAGCAGTACTTC. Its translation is CASSQGGGEAEQYF.

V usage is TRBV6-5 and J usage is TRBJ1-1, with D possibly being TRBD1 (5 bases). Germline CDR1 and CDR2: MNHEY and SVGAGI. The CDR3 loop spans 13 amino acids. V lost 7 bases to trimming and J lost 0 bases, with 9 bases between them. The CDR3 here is CASIEGLNTEAFF. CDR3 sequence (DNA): TGTGCCAGCATCGAGGGGCTGAACACTGAAGCTTTCTTT.

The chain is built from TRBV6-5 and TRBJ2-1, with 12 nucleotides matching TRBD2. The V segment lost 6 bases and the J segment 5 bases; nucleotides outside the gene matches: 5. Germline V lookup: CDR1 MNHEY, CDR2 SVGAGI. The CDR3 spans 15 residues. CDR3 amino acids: CASSRRTSGDNEQFF. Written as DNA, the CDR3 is TGTGCCAGCAGCCGTAGGACTAGCGGGGACAATGAGCAGTTCTTC.

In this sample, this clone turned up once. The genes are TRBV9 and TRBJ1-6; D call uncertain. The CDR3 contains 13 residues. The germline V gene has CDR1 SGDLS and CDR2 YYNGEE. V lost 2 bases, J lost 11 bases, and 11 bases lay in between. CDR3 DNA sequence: TGTGCCAGCAGCGTGGACGGTCGTCCACCCCTCCACTTT. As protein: CASSVDGRPPLHF.

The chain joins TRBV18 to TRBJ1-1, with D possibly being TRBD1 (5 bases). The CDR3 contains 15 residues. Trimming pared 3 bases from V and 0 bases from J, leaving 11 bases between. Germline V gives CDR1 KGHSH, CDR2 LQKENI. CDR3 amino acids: CASSPGLRMNTEAFF. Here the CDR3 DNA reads TGTGCCAGCTCACCGGGACTGCGGATGAACACTGAAGCTTTCTTT.

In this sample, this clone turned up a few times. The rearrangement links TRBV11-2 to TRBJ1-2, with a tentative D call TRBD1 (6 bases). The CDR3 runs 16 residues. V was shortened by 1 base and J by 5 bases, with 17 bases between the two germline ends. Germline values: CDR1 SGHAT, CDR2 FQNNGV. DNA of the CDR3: TGTGCCAGCAGCTTAGTACCAGGGGTTGGTTCATATGGCTACACCTTC. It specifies CASSLVPGVGSYGYTF.

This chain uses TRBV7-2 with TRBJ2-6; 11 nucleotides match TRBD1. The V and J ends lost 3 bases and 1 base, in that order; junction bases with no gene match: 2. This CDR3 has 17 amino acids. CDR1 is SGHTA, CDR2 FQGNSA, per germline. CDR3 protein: CASSFGTGGSGANVLTF. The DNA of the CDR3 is TGTGCCAGCAGCTTCGGGACAGGGGGTTCTGGGGCCAACGTCCTGACTTTC.

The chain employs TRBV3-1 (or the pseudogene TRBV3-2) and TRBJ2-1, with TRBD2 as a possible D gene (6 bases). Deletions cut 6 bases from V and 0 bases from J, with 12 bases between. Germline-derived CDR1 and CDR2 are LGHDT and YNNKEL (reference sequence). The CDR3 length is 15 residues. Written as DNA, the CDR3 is TGTGCCAGCAGTAGATTAGCGGCCTCCTACAATGAGCAGTTCTTC. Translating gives CASSRLAASYNEQFF.

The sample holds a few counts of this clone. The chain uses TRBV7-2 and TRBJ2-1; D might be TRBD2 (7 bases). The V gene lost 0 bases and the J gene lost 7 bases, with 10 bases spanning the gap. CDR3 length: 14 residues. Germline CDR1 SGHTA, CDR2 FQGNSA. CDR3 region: CASSLAGGRNEQFF. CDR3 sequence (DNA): TGTGCCAGCAGCTTAGCGGGGGGGCGGAATGAGCAGTTCTTC.

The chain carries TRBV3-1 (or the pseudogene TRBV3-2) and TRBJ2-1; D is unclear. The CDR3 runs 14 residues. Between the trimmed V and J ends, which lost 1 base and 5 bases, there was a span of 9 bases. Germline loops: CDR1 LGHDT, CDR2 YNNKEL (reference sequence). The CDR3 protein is CASSQVPAHNEQFF. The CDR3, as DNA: TGTGCCAGCAGCCAAGTGCCAGCCCACAATGAGCAGTTCTTC.

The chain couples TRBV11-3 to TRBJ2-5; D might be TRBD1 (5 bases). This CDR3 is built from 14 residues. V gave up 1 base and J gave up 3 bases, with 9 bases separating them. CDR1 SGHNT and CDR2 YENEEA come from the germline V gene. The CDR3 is CASSLGPTEETQYF. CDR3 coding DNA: TGTGCCAGCAGCTTAGGTCCGACAGAAGAGACCCAGTACTTC.

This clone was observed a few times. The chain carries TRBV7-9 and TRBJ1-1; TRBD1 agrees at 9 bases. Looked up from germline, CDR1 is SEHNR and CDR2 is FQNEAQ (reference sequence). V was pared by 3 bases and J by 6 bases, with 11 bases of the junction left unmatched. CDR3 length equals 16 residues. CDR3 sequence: CASSFEITGGFAEAFF. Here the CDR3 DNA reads TGTGCCAGCAGCTTTGAGATCACAGGGGGCTTCGCTGAAGCTTTCTTT.

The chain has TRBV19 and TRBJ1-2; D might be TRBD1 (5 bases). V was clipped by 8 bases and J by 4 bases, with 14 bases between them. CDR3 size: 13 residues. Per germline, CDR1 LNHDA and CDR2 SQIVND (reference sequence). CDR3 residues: CASDVGVGYGYTF. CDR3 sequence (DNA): TGTGCCAGTGACGTGGGGGTCGGCTATGGCTACACCTTC.

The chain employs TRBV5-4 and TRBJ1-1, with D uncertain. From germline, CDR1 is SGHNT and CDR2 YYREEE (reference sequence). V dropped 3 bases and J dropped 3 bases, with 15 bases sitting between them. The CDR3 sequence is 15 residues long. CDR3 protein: CASSSMDFRDTEAFF. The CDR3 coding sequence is TGTGCCAGCAGCTCGATGGACTTCCGGGACACTGAAGCTTTCTTT. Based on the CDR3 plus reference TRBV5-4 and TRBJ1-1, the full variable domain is ETGVTQSPTHLIKTRGQQVTLRCSSQSGHNTVSWYQQALGQGPQFIFQYYREEENGRGNFPPRFSGLQFPNYSSELNVNALELDDSALYLCASSSMDFRDTEAFFGQGTRLTVV.